Each of the 30 T cell receptor beta chains below was sequenced from the same sample in a study of blood T cell repertoires in COVID-19. Some clones are missing from TCRdb's copy, which holds only in-frame ones; the method was immunoSEQ multiplex PCR. The sample has 70,000 to 95,000 clones; over 75% are singletons. The specimen sequenced was peripheral blood. The receptors were gathered from a human donor in a cohort sampled during active COVID-19.

The J gene is TRBJ2-3, the V gene TRBV5-1; TRBD2 agrees at 7 bases. With V trimmed by 0 bases and J by 1 base, 5 bases remained unmatched. The germline CDR1 and CDR2 sequences are SGHRS and YFSETQ. This CDR3 contains 16 residues. The CDR3 spells CASSLGAAGGTDTQYF. The CDR3, as DNA: TGCGCCAGCAGCTTGGGTGCGGCGGGGGGCACAGATACGCAGTATTTT.

A few counts support this clone. The rearrangement joins TRBV5-1 to TRBJ1-5; 8 positions match TRBD1. CDR3 length: 15 residues. CDR1 is SGHRS and CDR2 is YFSETQ in the germline V gene. V was clipped by 0 bases and J by 7 bases; unmatched bases: 6. This chain's CDR3 is CASSLASGGQQPQHF. As DNA, the CDR3 is TGCGCCAGCAGCTTGGCCTCAGGGGGCCAGCAGCCCCAGCATTTT.

The CDR3 DNA reads TGCGCCAGCAGTGAGCTGGCAGGGGACTACAATGAGCAGTTCTTC. Amino acid sequence: CASSELAGDYNEQFF. This chain links TRBV10-1 with TRBJ2-1; possibly TRBD1 for D (6 bases). The length of the CDR3 is 15 residues. CDR1 and CDR2 (germline): WNHNN, SYGVQD (reference sequence). V lost 2 bases to trimming and J lost 3 bases, with 11 bases between them.

The chain employs TRBV27 and TRBJ2-7; 14 nucleotides match TRBD2. J lost 3 bases, V lost 8 bases, and 12 bases had no gene match. Per germline, CDR1 MNHEY and CDR2 SMNVEV (reference sequence). The CDR3 has 17 amino acids. CDR3 DNA: TGTGCCAGCCGAGGGACTAGCGGGGGCCTTAACTACTACGAGCAGTACTTC. Translating gives CASRGTSGGLNYYEQYF.

The gene calls are TRBV9 and TRBJ1-5; possible D gene TRBD1, 5 bases. Germline V gene sequence: CDR1 SGDLS, CDR2 YYNGEE. The CDR3 is made up of 14 amino acids. Deletions cut 4 bases from V and 3 bases from J, with 11 bases between. CDR3 sequence (DNA): TGTGCCAGCAGCCAGGGAGGGCTCAATCAGCCCCAGCATTTT. Residues: CASSQGGLNQPQHF.

The chain joins TRBV18 to TRBJ1-4, with 10 positions matching TRBD1. The length of the CDR3 is 16 residues. The ends lost 3 bases at V and 5 bases at J; junction bases unmatched: 6. The germline CDR1 and CDR2 sequences are KGHSH and LQKENI. CDR3: CASSPDRGWDNEKLFF. CDR3 DNA sequence: TGTGCCAGCTCACCGGACAGGGGGTGGGACAATGAAAAACTGTTTTTT.

The V call is TRBV5-4, the J call TRBJ2-1; 11 positions match TRBD2. The CDR3 loop spans 15 amino acids. Unmatched junction bases numbered 13, after V lost 4 bases and J lost 13 bases. From germline, CDR1 is SGHNT and CDR2 YYREEE (reference sequence). As DNA, the CDR3 is TGTGCCAGCAGCACCCAGGGTCTAGCGGGGGGCACACAGTTCTTC. Translation: CASSTQGLAGGTQFF.

V is TRBV30 and J is TRBJ1-2; D gene ambiguous. V shed 4 bases and J shed 8 bases, with 14 bases lying between them. Germline V gene lookup returns CDR1 GTSNPN and CDR2 SVGIG (reference sequence). CDR3 length equals 12 residues. The CDR3 loop is CAWIRGFGGYTF. The CDR3 nucleotides are TGTGCCTGGATACGAGGGTTCGGCGGCTACACCTTC.

This sequence joins TRBV7-2 and TRBJ2-7; 8 bases are a match to TRBD1. Germline loops: CDR1 SGHTA, CDR2 FQGNSA. This CDR3 has 14 amino acids. V shed 3 bases, J shed 4 bases, and the junction held 5 bases outside the gene matches. The CDR3 reads CASSFSGGSYEQYF. The CDR3 coding sequence is TGTGCCAGCAGCTTTTCAGGGGGCTCTTACGAGCAGTACTTC.

V and J are TRBV9 and TRBJ2-2; TRBD2 might be the D (6 bases). The CDR3 is 16 residues long. Trimming pared 1 base from V and 0 bases from J, leaving 10 bases between. Germline loops: CDR1 SGDLS, CDR2 YYNGEE. CDR3: CASSVSPGANTGELFF. DNA for the CDR3: TGTGCCAGCAGCGTATCGCCGGGGGCGAACACCGGGGAGCTGTTTTTT.

V gene TRBV27 combines with J gene TRBJ2-3; TRBD1 aligns across 9 bases. The CDR3 has 17 amino acids. V lost 4 bases to trimming and J lost 0 bases; unmatched junction nucleotides: 8. Germline CDR1 reads MNHEY; CDR2 reads SMNVEV (reference sequence). The CDR3 protein is CASSSRDRVSSTDTQYF. CDR3 nucleotide sequence: TGTGCCAGCAGTTCCCGGGACAGGGTTTCTAGCACAGATACGCAGTATTTT.

The sample holds a few counts of this clone. The chain links TRBV12-5 to TRBJ1-5; D is perhaps TRBD1 (5 bases). V lost 0 bases and J 5 bases, leaving 17 bases between the germline ends. Germline V gene lookup returns CDR1 LGHNT and CDR2 FRNRAP. The CDR3 has 17 residues. The CDR3 DNA is TGTGCTAGTGGTTTGGTCGCTTGGGGGGGTAAACATCAGCCCCAGCATTTT. Translating gives CASGLVAWGGKHQPQHF.

This chain joins TRBV19 and TRBJ1-2, with 10 bases identical to TRBD1. Germline V CDR1 and CDR2: LNHDA, SQIVND (reference sequence). V was pared by 5 bases and J by 8 bases, with 8 bases of the junction left unmatched. The CDR3 runs 14 residues. CDR3 in DNA: TGTGCCAGTAGTCTGGACAGGGGGAGACGAGGCTACACCTTC. Encoded protein: CASSLDRGRRGYTF.

The gene calls are TRBV30 and TRBJ2-1; 12 positions match TRBD2. CDR3 length equals 15 residues. After removal of 2 bases from V and 9 bases from J, the junction contained 8 bases not matched to a gene. From germline, CDR1 is GTSNPN and CDR2 SVGIG (reference sequence). The CDR3 sequence: CAWSLTSGGRFEQFF. CDR3 DNA: TGTGCCTGGAGTTTAACTAGCGGGGGGAGGTTTGAGCAGTTCTTC.

Here the CDR3 reads CASSLELAGGTQYF. CDR3 nucleotides: TGTGCCAGCAGCTTAGAGCTAGCGGGGGGGACGCAGTATTTT. The gene calls are TRBV7-2 and TRBJ2-3; 12 bases match TRBD2. The V gene end was trimmed by 1 base and the J gene end by 9 bases; junction bases not matched to a gene: 2. CDR1 SGHTA and CDR2 FQGNSA come from the germline V gene. CDR3 length: 14 amino acids.

This chain joins TRBV4-1 and TRBJ1-6, with D unclear. Trimming pared 0 bases from V and 7 bases from J, leaving 13 bases between. CDR3 length equals 16 residues. Germline V gene sequence: CDR1 MGHRA, CDR2 YSYEKL. The CDR3 DNA is TGCGCCAGCAGCCAAGATTGGGAGTACGGGAATTCACCCCTCCACTTT. Residues: CASSQDWEYGNSPLHF.

This chain links TRBV21-1 with TRBJ1-2. TRBV21-1 has pseudogene status. This CDR3 contains 14 residues. CDR3 sequence reads: CASSKSGVDYGYTF. The CDR3 DNA reads as TGTGCCAGCAGCAAAAGCGGGGTGGACTATGGCTACACCTTC.

The chain is built from TRBV19 and TRBJ2-7, with TRBD1 matching over 11 bases. The CDR3 length is 15 residues. V lost 5 bases to trimming and J lost 3 bases; unmatched junction nucleotides: 6. Germline values: CDR1 LNHDA, CDR2 SQIVND (reference sequence). The CDR3 nucleotides are TGTGCCAGTAGTGCCCTCGGGACAGGGGGCTACGAGCAGTACTTC. Protein product: CASSALGTGGYEQYF.

This clone was recorded only once. The chain combines TRBV6-1 with TRBJ2-1; D unclear. V was pared by 2 bases and J by 9 bases, with 11 bases between. Germline V lookup: CDR1 MNHNS, CDR2 SASEGT. The CDR3 has 13 residues. In DNA, the CDR3 is TGTGCCAGCAGTGAAAACTACCGCCTTGAGCAGTTCTTC. Its protein product is CASSENYRLEQFF.

The chain has TRBV5-1 and TRBJ2-7; tentatively, D is TRBD1 (6 bases). This CDR3 contains 15 residues. With 3 bases removed from V and 6 bases from J, the gap between germline ends came to 19 bases. Germline CDR1 is SGHRS and CDR2 is YFSETQ. CDR3 amino acids: CASSSDRGVLGEQYF. CDR3 coding DNA: TGCGCCAGCAGCTCGGACAGAGGGGTGCTCGGCGAGCAGTACTTC.

The chain joins TRBV7-2 to TRBJ2-5, with 8 nucleotides matching TRBD1. The germline V gene has CDR1 SGHTA and CDR2 FQGNSA. The ends lost 5 bases at V and 1 base at J; junction bases unmatched: 12. CDR3 length: 17 residues. This chain's CDR3 is CASSGLRTGRPQETQYF. The CDR3 region has the DNA TGTGCCAGCAGCGGGCTGCGGACAGGGAGGCCCCAAGAGACCCAGTACTTC.

The sample holds one count of this clone. The V gene is TRBV5-5, the J gene TRBJ2-4; weak D call: TRBD2 (6 bases). The CDR3 has 17 residues. V lost 1 base, J lost 1 base, and 15 bases lay in between. Germline assignment: CDR1 SGHKS and CDR2 YYEKEE (reference sequence). The CDR3 bases are TGTGCCAGCAGCTTGCCATGGGGGGAGAGTGCCAAAAACATTCAGTACTTC. It translates to CASSLPWGESAKNIQYF.

This clone was seen once. V usage is TRBV28 and J usage is TRBJ2-6; 7 bases fit TRBD1. Germline V gene sequence: CDR1 MDHEN, CDR2 SYDVKM. Trimming cost V 5 bases and J 2 bases; bases outside gene matches: 6. The CDR3 loop spans 16 amino acids. The CDR3, as DNA: TGTGCCAGCAGTAACAGGGGTAACCCTGGGGCCAACGTCCTGACTTTC. Amino acids: CASSNRGNPGANVLTF.

This sequence joins TRBV13 and TRBJ2-3; 13 bases agree with TRBD2. The V and J ends lost 3 bases and 4 bases, in that order; junction bases with no gene match: 10. The CDR3 consists of 18 residues. CDR1 and CDR2 from the germline V gene are PRHDT and FYEKMQ (reference sequence). The CDR3, as DNA: TGTGCCAGCAGCTTTCCACTAGCGGGGGGGCCGGAGGCAGATACGCAGTATTTT. Encoded protein: CASSFPLAGGPEADTQYF.

The chain employs TRBV20-1 and TRBJ1-5; 8 bases are shared with TRBD1. Germline V gene lookup returns CDR1 DFQATT and CDR2 SNEGSKA (reference sequence). The CDR3 extends over 16 amino acids. Trimming at V came to 3 bases and at J to 2 bases, leaving 9 bases not matched to a gene. The CDR3 DNA is TGCAGTGCTAGTCCCGACAGGGGATGGCGCAATCAGCCCCAGCATTTT. Translation: CSASPDRGWRNQPQHF.

V gene TRBV19 combines with J gene TRBJ2-5; 7 bases match TRBD1. Losses at the gene ends were 3 bases for V and 5 bases for J; bases not matched to a gene: 15. The CDR3 spans 17 residues. Germline loops: CDR1 LNHDA, CDR2 SQIVND (reference sequence). CDR3 DNA sequence: TGTGCCAGTAGTATTAGAGGTGGCTCAGGGGGTCGGGAGACCCAGTACTTC. It codes for CASSIRGGSGGRETQYF.

V gene TRBV7-2 combines with J gene TRBJ1-3, with 8 bases fitting TRBD1. CDR1 and CDR2 from the germline V gene are SGHTA and FQGNSA. V trimming: 6 bases; J trimming: 4 bases; junction bases outside the gene matches: 8. This CDR3 has 15 residues. The CDR3 is CASSSGQGRGNTIYF. DNA of the CDR3: TGTGCCAGCAGTTCTGGACAGGGTAGAGGAAACACCATATATTTT.

The gene calls are TRBV27 and TRBJ1-4; the match to TRBD1 covers 7 bases. Germline V gene sequence: CDR1 MNHEY, CDR2 SMNVEV (reference sequence). The V gene end was trimmed by 3 bases and the J gene end by 4 bases; junction bases not matched to a gene: 5. This CDR3 spans 15 amino acids. The CDR3 is CASSLEGQVNEKLFF. The CDR3 DNA reads TGTGCCAGCAGTTTGGAAGGACAGGTTAATGAAAAACTGTTTTTT.

The V call is TRBV7-3, the J call TRBJ2-7; 7 bases are shared with TRBD2. The germline gives CDR1 SGHTA, CDR2 FQGTGA. This CDR3 spans 16 amino acids. Losses at the gene ends were 5 bases for V and 7 bases for J; bases not matched to a gene: 17. CDR3 region: CASSLSTLPGTTEQYF. The CDR3 DNA reads as TGTGCCAGCAGCCTCTCGACCTTACCTGGGACTACGGAGCAGTACTTC.

On this clone: The germline gene is not matched at one end of the junction; a read error may be the cause. This chain joins TRBV7-7 and TRBJ2-3; the D gene is possibly TRBD2 (6 bases). The CDR3 has 14 residues. Germline CDR1 SSHAT, CDR2 FNYEAQ (reference sequence). In DNA form, the CDR3 reads TGTGCTAGCAGCCAAGGGACTCGGGGGAATACGCAGTATTTT. Translation: CASSQGTRGNTQYF. Complete variable domain (other parts from reference TRBV7-7 and TRBJ2-3): GAGVSQSPRYKVTKRGQDVTLRCDPISSHATLYWYQQALGQGPEFLTYFNYEAQPDKSGLPSDRFSAERPEGSISTLTIQRTEQRDSAMYRCASSQGTRGNTQYFGPGTRLTVL.